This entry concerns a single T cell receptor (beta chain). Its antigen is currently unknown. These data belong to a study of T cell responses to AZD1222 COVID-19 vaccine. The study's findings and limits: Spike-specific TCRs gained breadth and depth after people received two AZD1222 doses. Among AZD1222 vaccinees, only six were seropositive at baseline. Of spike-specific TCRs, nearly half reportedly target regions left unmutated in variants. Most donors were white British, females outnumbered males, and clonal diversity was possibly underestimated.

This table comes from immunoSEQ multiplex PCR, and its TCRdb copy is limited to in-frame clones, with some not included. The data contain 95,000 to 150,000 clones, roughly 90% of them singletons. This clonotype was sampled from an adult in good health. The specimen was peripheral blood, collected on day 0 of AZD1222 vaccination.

Written as DNA, the CDR3 is TGTGCCAGTAAGGGTCCGGGCAGTGGGAGCACTGAAGCTTTCTTT. Translation gives CASKGPGSGSTEAFF. V gene TRBV19 combines with J gene TRBJ1-1; D ambiguous. The CDR3 length is 15 residues. V was trimmed by 7 bases and J by 4 bases, leaving 19 bases between them. The germline CDR1 and CDR2 sequences are LNHDA and SQIVND (reference sequence).